Listed here are 5 T cell receptor beta chains from one sample, sequenced in a study of blood T cell repertoires in COVID-19. Profiled with immunoSEQ multiplex PCR; TCRdb holds only in-frame clones, not every one. Here the sample spans approximately 200,000 clones, roughly 80% being singletons. Sequenced sample: peripheral blood. The receptors stem from a man in his sixties with active or convalescent COVID-19.

J is TRBJ2-3 and V is TRBV5-1, with D possibly matching TRBD2 (7 bases). Deletions cut 4 bases from V and 0 bases from J, with 18 bases between. The CDR3 runs 17 residues. The germline gives CDR1 SGHRS, CDR2 YFSETQ. The CDR3 DNA reads TGCGCCAGCAGCGGGGCGGGGGCCAGGACTAGCACAGATACGCAGTATTTT. It specifies CASSGAGARTSTDTQYF.

The genes are TRBV11-1 and TRBJ2-2; 8 nucleotides align to TRBD1. V lost 2 bases, J lost 7 bases, and 6 bases stayed unmatched. CDR3 length: 15 residues. In germline, CDR1 is SGHAT, CDR2 FQDESV (reference sequence). CDR3 protein: CASSLTGGSDGELFF. The CDR3 DNA reads TGTGCCAGCAGCTTAACAGGGGGTTCGGACGGGGAGCTGTTTTTT.

This clone was detected only once. The chain is built from TRBV10-3 and TRBJ1-2; D is perhaps TRBD1 (5 bases). The length of the CDR3 is 14 residues. The germline CDR1 and CDR2 sequences are ENHRY and SYGVKD. V lost 11 bases and J 4 bases, leaving 20 bases between the germline ends. The CDR3 sequence is CASSQQDRAYGYTF. CDR3 sequence (DNA): TGTGCCTCATCTCAACAGGACCGAGCCTATGGCTACACCTTC.

The gene calls are TRBV6-5 and TRBJ2-2; the D gene is possibly TRBD2 (5 bases). CDR1 and CDR2 (germline): MNHEY, SVGAGI. V lost 4 bases to trimming and J lost 1 base, with 13 bases between them. This CDR3 is built from 16 residues. The CDR3 DNA follows: TGTGCCAGCAGTTCCCCCGGAGGCGGGAACACCGGGGAGCTGTTTTTT. Encoded protein: CASSSPGGGNTGELFF.

The rearrangement joins TRBV28 to TRBJ2-5, with 7 nucleotides matching TRBD2. V lost 4 bases to trimming and J lost 5 bases; unmatched junction nucleotides: 4. CDR3 size: 13 residues. Germline V gene data show CDR1 as MDHEN and CDR2 as SYDVKM. The CDR3 DNA reads TGTGCCAGCAGTTCCGGGGGGACGGAGACCCAGTACTTC. Protein sequence: CASSSGGTETQYF.